This T cell receptor beta chain was recovered during a study of T-cell reconstitution after alpha-beta-depleted transplantation in children. The TCRbeta library was prepared with unique molecular identifiers. TCRdb ran MiXCR on the PCR reads and lists one entry per CDR3 protein. The sample holds under 750,000 distinct CDR3 sequences, around 23% seen once. General study findings and limits: It was surviving recipient T cells and thymic progenitors that gave some patients high TCRbeta diversity at day 60. In patients about two months after transplant, alpha-beta T cells reportedly arose from several hundred expanded graft clones. Fresh T-cell production supplied most of the T-cell counts and diversity seen one year after transplant.

To note about this clonotype: The antigen is undetermined.

Between the trimmed V and J ends, which lost 1 base and 6 bases, there was a span of 15 bases. CDR1 is LGHNA, CDR2 YSLEER, per germline. The CDR3 runs 16 residues. Sequenced material: PBMCs, mostly from graft donor cells, taken 360 days after TCRalphabeta/CD19-depleted stem cell transplant. This chain connects TRBV4-3 to TRBJ2-2; maybe TRBD2 (5 bases). The source is a boy in the first two years of life who had a stem cell transplant for acute myeloid leukemia, so the T cells may come from the graft donor. CDR3 region: CASSQVEEGGSGELFF. CDR3 sequence (DNA): TGCGCCAGCAGCCAAGTCGAAGAGGGTGGATCCGGGGAGCTGTTTTTT.